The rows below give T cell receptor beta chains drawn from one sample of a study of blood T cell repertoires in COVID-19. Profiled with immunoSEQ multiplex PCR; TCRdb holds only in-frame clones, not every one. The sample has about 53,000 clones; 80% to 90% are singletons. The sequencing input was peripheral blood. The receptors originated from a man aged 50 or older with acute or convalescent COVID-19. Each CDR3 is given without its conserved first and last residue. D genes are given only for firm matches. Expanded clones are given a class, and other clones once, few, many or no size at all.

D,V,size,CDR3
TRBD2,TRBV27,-,ASSLWVAGPTDTQY
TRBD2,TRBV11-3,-,ASSQTSGNYEQY
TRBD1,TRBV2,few,ASRLDRGLGELF
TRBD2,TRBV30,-,ASGRTSGRAVGDIQY
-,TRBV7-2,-,ASSLPGANDNEQF
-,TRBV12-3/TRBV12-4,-,ASSLFQIYT
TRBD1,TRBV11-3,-,ASSHRQGLGKLF
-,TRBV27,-,ASSLPGQPQH
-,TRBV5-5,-,ASSLIGIIDQPQH
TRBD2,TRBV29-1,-,SVEERLAGGYNEQF
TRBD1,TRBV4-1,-,ASSQGPQGAGQPQH
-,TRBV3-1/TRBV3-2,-,ASSRRPGQTYIHEQF
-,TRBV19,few,ASSKWQRSNQPQH
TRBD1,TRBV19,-,ASRDRGISYNEQF
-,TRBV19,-,ASSIPRQLHNQPQH
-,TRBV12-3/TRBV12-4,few,ASSSGEHQPQH
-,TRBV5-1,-,ASRRGNTEAF
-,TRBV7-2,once,ASSFTGSSGTEAF
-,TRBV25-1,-,ASSTLGVVGANVLT
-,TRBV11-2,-,ASSLRLEETEAF
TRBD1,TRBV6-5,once,ASSWTGGYEQY
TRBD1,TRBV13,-,ASSSTGTGLEDSPLH
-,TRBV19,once,ASSQQGGNQPQH
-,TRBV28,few,ASSTLGTVNQPQH
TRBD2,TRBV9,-,ASSVERLAANEQF
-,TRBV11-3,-,ASSVQGSNYGYT
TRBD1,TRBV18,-,ASSSGQDTEAF
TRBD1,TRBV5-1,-,ASSRGTGNGGSNQPQH
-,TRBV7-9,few,ASSLERVVGANYGYT
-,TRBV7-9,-,ASSPGTPSTGELF
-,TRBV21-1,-,ASSKAQQGFQPQH
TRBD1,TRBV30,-,AWSTGTGGYGYT
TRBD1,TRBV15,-,ATSIQGSQPQH
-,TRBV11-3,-,ASSLESLFFNEQF
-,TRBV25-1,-,ASSSPLAPRSTDTQY
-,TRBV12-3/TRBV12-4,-,ASHPRGNEQF
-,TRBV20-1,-,SASVQGNYGYT
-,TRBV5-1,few,ASSVGHQNTEAF
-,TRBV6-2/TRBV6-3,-,ASSRSYGYT
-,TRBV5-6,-,ASSTDRLGTDTQY
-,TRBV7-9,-,ANEQGGTDTQY
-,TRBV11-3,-,ASWRLNGNTIY
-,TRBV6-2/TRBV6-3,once,ASSNGDYGYT
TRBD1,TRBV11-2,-,ASSFGTGYNEQF
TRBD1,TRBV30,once,AWKGASTEAF
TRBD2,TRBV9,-,ASSDPGGIGTGELF
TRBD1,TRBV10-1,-,ASSGDREITEAF
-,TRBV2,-,ASQGSSYEQY
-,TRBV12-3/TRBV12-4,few,ASSSDRTSPLH
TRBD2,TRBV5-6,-,ASSSPTSGTKDYNEQF
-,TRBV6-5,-,ASAGFNGYNEQF
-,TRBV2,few,ASGQFLYNSPLH
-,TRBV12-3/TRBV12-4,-,ASSLTTGTIY
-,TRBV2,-,ASIQGGTEAF